The entry that follows covers one TCR beta chain sequence. This clone appeared a few times. Its antigen specificity is not known. Per-base qualities were not stored, and no clone one base away is much larger. This specimen comes from a study of neoadjuvant nivolumab and ipilimumab in lung cancer (dated by TCRdb to the early 2020s). For context, the study as a whole: Intravenous nivolumab was dosed at 3 mg/kg on days 1, 15 and 29, and in the combination arm ipilimumab 1 mg/kg was added on day 1 only. A total of 44 patients with operable NSCLC were treated in the trial, with some 23 randomized to nivolumab monotherapy and 21 randomized to nivolumab plus ipilimumab. TCR repertoires were compared between pretherapy (baseline) peripheral blood and tumors resected at surgery after neoadjuvant immune checkpoint blockade. The primary trial endpoint was the major pathologic response (MPR) rate in the intention-to-treat population in each study arm. Matched pretherapy and resected tumor pairs were analyzed for seven patients, of whom four received nivolumab and three received nivolumab plus ipilimumab. The investigation overall reported the following: TCR sequencing was performed in a small number of samples. Tumor T-cell richness and clonality rose from pretherapy to surgery in three of three dual-therapy tumors but in only two of four nivolumab-treated tumors. TCR richness in pretherapy blood showed a positive correlation with richness in tumors resected after neoadjuvant therapy (Spearman R ≈ 0.78). No significant correlation was found between TCR clonality and pathologic tumor regression, and only one major-pathologic-response sample was available for the clonality analysis. Compared with tumor-adjacent uninvolved lung, resected tumors had greater TCR richness and clonality, and increases showed up in more of the dual-therapy-treated tumors.

V loses 0 bases of germline sequence and J loses 7 bases, and the interval between the two ends is 6 bases. For CDR1 and CDR2, the germline V gene (reference sequence) lists PRHDT and FYEKMQ. Including the terminal cysteine and phenylalanine, the CDR3 comprises 13 residues. The kept DNA is CDR3 alone, 39 bases in frame from the first base. The sample's time point label is to be understood as: at surgical resection after neoadjuvant nivolumab +/- ipilimumab. The samples were taken from NEOSTAR, a phase 2 randomized trial in operable NSCLC that tested neoadjuvant nivolumab or nivolumab plus ipilimumab, followed by surgery. Libraries were built with the immunoSEQ multiplex PCR assay. The original pipeline was this. Repertoires were summarized in terms of richness and clonality, and significantly expanded and contracted clones between pre- and post-therapy samples were identified. TCRdb holds this immuneACCESS table with in-frame rearrangements only. Some clones are missing; in checked studies, unresolved V genes explain under half, and the rest has no known cause. V, J and clone size are taken as reported in that table, and D and trimming were inferred from the DNA itself. The sample profile shows 30,000 to 35,000 clones; 90% of them were found once. Of the sample, about 4.9% is held by the ten largest clones.

This sequence uses TRBV13 and TRBJ2-2; confidence is insufficient to name the D gene. This receptor was obtained from an adult with non-small cell lung cancer. Sample: peripheral blood, taken after neoadjuvant nivolumab, alone or with ipilimumab, at or shortly before surgery. CDR3 sequence: CASSLGFSGELFF. The DNA reads TGTGCCAGCAGCTTAGGTTTTAGCGGGGAGCTGTTTTTT.